A selection of T cell receptor beta chains follows, all from one sample in a study of blood T cell repertoires in COVID-19. Using immunoSEQ multiplex PCR, the repertoire was profiled, and TCRdb retains in-frame clones only, with some absent. The repertoire consists of around 260,000 clones, with about 88% occurring once and the leading ten covering approximately 5.1%. The sample comprised peripheral blood. All receptors derive from a woman in her fifties or sixties with COVID-19, enrolled during active disease. CDR3s include the opening cysteine and the closing phenylalanine or tryptophan. A D gene is named only where the DNA matches it firmly. Where a row states a size, it is once, few, many or the class of an expanded clone; other rows omit it.

D	V	J	size	DNA	CDR3
TRBD1	TRBV27	TRBJ1-5	once	TGTGCCAGCAGTTTAAGGGGAGACAGGGTTCGGAATCAGCCCCAGCATTTT	CASSLRGDRVRNQPQHF
TRBD1	TRBV7-6	TRBJ1-3	NA	TGTGCCAGCAGCTTAATGGGGGACAGTTCCTCTGGAAACACCATATATTTT	CASSLMGDSSSGNTIYF
TRBD2	TRBV27	TRBJ2-1	NA	TGTGCCAGCAGACTAGCGGGAGGTAAATACAATGAGCAGTTCTTC	CASRLAGGKYNEQFF
TRBD1	TRBV7-2	TRBJ1-1	NA	TGTGCCGGCAGCCGGGACAGCAGCTCCACTGAAGCTTTCTTT	CAGSRDSSSTEAFF
NA	TRBV4-1	TRBJ2-1	once	TGCGCCAGCAGCCCCCGAGTGGTGGCTAGCGAATTCTTATACAATGAGCAGTTCTTC	CASSPRVVASEFLYNEQFF
TRBD1	TRBV27	TRBJ1-1	NA	TGTGCCGTCAAGTCGGGACAGCCATTGAACACTGAAGCTTTCTTT	CAVKSGQPLNTEAFF
NA	TRBV7-6	TRBJ1-1	NA	TGTGCCAGCAGCTTAGACAACCGACAGCTGAACACTGAAGCTTTCTTT	CASSLDNRQLNTEAFF
NA	TRBV5-1	TRBJ2-1	NA	TGCGCCAGCAGTCGGGATGGTCCCCAAGGGGAGCAGTTCTTC	CASSRDGPQGEQFF
NA	TRBV9	TRBJ1-3	NA	TGTGCCAGCAGCACAAATTGGGGGGGTGCCGGAAACACCATATATTTT	CASSTNWGGAGNTIYF
NA	TRBV19	TRBJ1-1	NA	TGTGCCAGGAGGAAGCCCCGACGAGACAGGATGAACACTGAAGCTTTCTTT	CARRKPRRDRMNTEAFF
TRBD1	TRBV28	TRBJ1-5	NA	TGTGCCAGCAGTTTTAGGACAGGGGCGGGTCAGCCCCAGCATTTT	CASSFRTGAGQPQHF
NA	TRBV7-9	TRBJ2-6	NA	TGTGCCAGCAGCTTAGACTTCTCTGGGGCCAACGTCCTGACTTTC	CASSLDFSGANVLTF
NA	TRBV7-9	TRBJ1-1	NA	TGTGCCAGCAGTGCCGGACAGCACACTGAAGCTTTCTTT	CASSAGQHTEAFF
NA	TRBV11-2	TRBJ2-4	NA	TGTGCCAGCAGCTTTGAAACTAACATTCAGTACTTC	CASSFETNIQYF
NA	TRBV27	TRBJ1-5	NA	TGTGCCAGCAGGCCGACGGGGAGTAATCAGCCCCAGCATTTT	CASRPTGSNQPQHF
NA	TRBV6-1	TRBJ2-1	once	TGTGCCAGCAGTGAAGGAGGTTTGCGTGAGCAGTTCTTC	CASSEGGLREQFF
TRBD2	TRBV27	TRBJ2-3	NA	TGTGCCAGCAGTGGGCTAGCGGGAGTGAGAGATACGCAGTATTTT	CASSGLAGVRDTQYF
NA	TRBV15	TRBJ2-4	NA	TGTGCCACCAGCAGACGGGGGTTGGCCAAAAACATTCAGTACTTC	CATSRRGLAKNIQYF
NA	TRBV21-1	TRBJ2-7	NA	TGTGCCAGCAGCCCAGGGACGACTAGCGGGAGAGGGGAGCAGTACTTC	CASSPGTTSGRGEQYF
TRBD2	TRBV5-6	TRBJ2-3	NA	TGTGCCAGCAGCTTGAGGCTAGCGGGCGGCGGAGATACGCAGTATTTT	CASSLRLAGGGDTQYF
NA	TRBV19	TRBJ2-2	few	TGTGCCAGTAGTATTGGACAGAACACCGGGGAGCTGTTTTTT	CASSIGQNTGELFF
NA	TRBV19	TRBJ2-7	NA	TGTGCCAGTAGTACTCGACAGGTTGGTGGCCAGTACTTC	CASSTRQVGGQYF
NA	TRBV5-4	TRBJ2-2	NA	TGTGCCAGCAGCCGCTACTTGAACACCGGGGAGCTGTTTTTT	CASSRYLNTGELFF
NA	TRBV7-9	TRBJ1-1	NA	TGTGCCAGCAGCTTTGTCGCGGTGGTGAACACTGAAGCTTTCTTT	CASSFVAVVNTEAFF
NA	TRBV7-9	TRBJ1-5	few	TGTGCCAGCAGCCCCGGAACGGGATACAATCAGCCCCAGCATTTT	CASSPGTGYNQPQHF
NA	TRBV9	TRBJ2-7	NA	TGTGCCAGCAGCGTAGCCCCAAGGGGGTTTAGGTACTACGAGCAGTACTTC	CASSVAPRGFRYYEQYF
NA	TRBV14	TRBJ1-3	NA	TGTGCCAGCAGCCAAGATCTCTGGCGGAGCTCTGGAAACACCATATATTTT	CASSQDLWRSSGNTIYF
TRBD2	TRBV7-8	TRBJ2-7	NA	TGTGCCAGCACCGCCCAAGTTAGCGGGGGTTTTCGCGAGCAGTACTTC	CASTAQVSGGFREQYF
TRBD2	TRBV14	TRBJ2-1	NA	TGTGCCAGCAGCTTCAGCGGGAGGGCCGGGGCTGAGCAGTTCTTC	CASSFSGRAGAEQFF
TRBD2	TRBV7-9	TRBJ2-1	NA	TGTGCCAGCAGCTTGCGGCTAGCGGGAGACGGGGATGAGCAGTTCTTC	CASSLRLAGDGDEQFF
NA	TRBV5-6	TRBJ2-6	NA	TGTGCCAGCAGCCCCCTGCGGACTGGGGCCAACGTCCTGACTTTC	CASSPLRTGANVLTF